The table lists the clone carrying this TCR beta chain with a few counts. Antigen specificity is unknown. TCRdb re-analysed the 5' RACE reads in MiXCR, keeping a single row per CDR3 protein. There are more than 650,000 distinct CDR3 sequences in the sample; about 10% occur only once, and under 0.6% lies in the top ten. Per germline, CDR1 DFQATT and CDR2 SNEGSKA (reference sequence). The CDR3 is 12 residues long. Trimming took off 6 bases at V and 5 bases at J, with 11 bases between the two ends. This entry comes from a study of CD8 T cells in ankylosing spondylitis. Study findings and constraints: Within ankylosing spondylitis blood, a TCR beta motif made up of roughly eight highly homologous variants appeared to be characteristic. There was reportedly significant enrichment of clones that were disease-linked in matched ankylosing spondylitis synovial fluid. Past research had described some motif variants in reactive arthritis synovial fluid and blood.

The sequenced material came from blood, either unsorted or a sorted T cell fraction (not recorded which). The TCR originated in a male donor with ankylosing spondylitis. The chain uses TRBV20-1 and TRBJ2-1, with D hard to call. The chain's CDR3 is CSAPTDHNEQFF. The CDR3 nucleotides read TGCAGTGCCCCGACGGACCACAATGAGCAGTTCTTC.